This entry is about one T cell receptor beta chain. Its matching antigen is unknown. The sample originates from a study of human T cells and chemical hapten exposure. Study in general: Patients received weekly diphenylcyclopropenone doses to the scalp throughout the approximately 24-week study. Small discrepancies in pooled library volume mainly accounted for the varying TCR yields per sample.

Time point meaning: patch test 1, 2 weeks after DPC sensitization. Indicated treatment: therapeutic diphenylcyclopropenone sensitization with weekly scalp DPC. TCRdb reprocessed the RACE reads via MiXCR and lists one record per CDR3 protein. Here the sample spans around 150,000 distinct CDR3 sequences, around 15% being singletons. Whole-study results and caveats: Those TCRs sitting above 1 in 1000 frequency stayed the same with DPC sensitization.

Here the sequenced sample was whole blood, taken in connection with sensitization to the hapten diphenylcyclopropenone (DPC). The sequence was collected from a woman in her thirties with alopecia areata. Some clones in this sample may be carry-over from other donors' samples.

The CDR3 is CSVALGQKNTEAFF. The CDR3, as DNA: TGCAGCGTGGCTCTCGGCCAGAAGAACACTGAAGCTTTCTTT. V gene TRBV29-1 combines with J gene TRBJ1-1; D is unresolved. Trimming cost V 6 bases and J 1 base, with 15 bases left between them. CDR1 is SQVTM and CDR2 is ANQGSEA in the germline V gene. The CDR3 has 14 amino acids.